This T cell receptor beta chain was obtained from a study of blood T cell repertoires in COVID-19. In the source study's methods: Reference gene primer amplification gave nucleated cell count estimates. Using immunoSEQ multiplex PCR, the repertoire was profiled, and TCRdb retains in-frame clones only, with some absent. D and trimming come from the DNA, and the V and J calls and clone size come from that table. The data show about 400,000 clones, with around 89% seen just once and approximately 4.3% held by the top ten. The CDR3 has 13 residues. The germline V gene has CDR1 MNHEY and CDR2 SVGAGI. Unmatched junction bases numbered 7, after V lost 6 bases and J lost 5 bases.

The sample taken for sequencing was peripheral blood. The receptor was derived from a woman aged 25 to 39 with acute or convalescent COVID-19. J is TRBJ2-7 and V is TRBV6-5, with 7 bases fitting TRBD2. CDR3 sequence: CASSPRTSDEQYF. DNA of the CDR3: TGTGCCAGCAGCCCCCGAACTAGCGACGAGCAGTACTTC.